This T cell receptor beta chain was observed in a study of blood T cell repertoires in COVID-19 (dated by TCRdb to 2019 to 2021). As for the study more broadly: Samples covering the acute and convalescent phases of COVID-19 were provided by collaborators in the United States, Italy and Spain. Where HLA class I and class II types were available, the types were taken from metadata supplied by the sample provider, not from assay-based typing. The prospective study material was composed of cDNA or gDNA derived from T cells, B-cell-depleted T cells, or PBMCs. Subjects who had been exposed to COVID-19, were actively infected with it, or had recovered from it provided the deeply sampled blood TCRbeta repertoires that made up the dataset. Nearly every sample came with metadata listing a de-identified subject ID, COVID-19 status, age in years and sex. The samples were drawn from the first 160 participants of the ongoing ImmuneRACE study and from 950 to 1,500 subjects provided by 6 global collaborators. The repertoires were released in a freely available public database intended as a resource for research on the immune response to SARS-CoV-2.

TCRbeta CDR3 regions were amplified from genomic DNA by means of the immunoSEQ Assay, a bias-controlled multiplex PCR. Per the authors' processing: Nucleated cell counts per sample were estimated from amplification of reference gene primers within the assay. To quantify the absolute abundance of each unique TCRbeta CDR3 rearrangement, sequence reads were collapsed and filtered. For each sample, productive Simpson clonality was calculated as the square root of Simpson's diversity index over productive rearrangements. Here the immuneACCESS table is served through TCRdb, limited to in-frame sequences with V and J called. Missing clones are a known gap in these copies; in checked studies unresolved V genes cover under half, and the rest lacks a known reason. V, J and clone size are those of that table, while D and trimming were read from the DNA. Here the sample has 380,000 or so clones; around 87% occur a single time. 1% to 1.5% of the sample is in the top ten clones.

Remarks on this clone: The clone's antigen remains unknown. One junction end disagrees with the germline gene, perhaps due to a read error.

The study at large found these results: Clinical and demographic metadata were provided uncurated, with the amount varying by source and participant.

The CDR3 sequence holds 12 residues, the cysteine and phenylalanine included. The kept DNA is CDR3 alone, 36 bases in frame from the first base. According to the germline V gene, CDR1 reads SQVTM and CDR2 reads ANQGSEA. In the prospective study, participants were about 18 to 100 years old, resided in 24 geographic areas of the United States, and were enrolled through a virtual design. To assign participants to cohorts, the prospective study relied on clinical history that participants themselves reported in a screening survey and a study questionnaire. Recovered participants in ImmuneRACE Cohort 3 were defined by two consecutive negative NP/OP PCR tests, clearance by a healthcare professional, or resolution of symptoms. Mobile phlebotomists in the prospective study collected whole blood, serum and a nasopharyngeal or oropharyngeal swab from every participant. Prospective study participants could optionally give additional blood draws and questionnaires over an approximately two-month period. Blood samples from the prospective study were shipped frozen or at room temperature prior to DNA extraction.

The clonotype was recovered from a man aged 30-40 years who had recovered from COVID-19. The sequenced sample consisted of PBMCs or T cells enriched from blood (not recorded which). The chain is made from TRBV29-1 and TRBJ2-5; TRBD2 matches 14 bases in the middle. CDR3 protein: CSDGTSGGRGDF. In nucleotide form, the sequence is TGCAGCGACGGGACTAGCGGGGGCCGAGGGGACTTC.